This T cell receptor (beta chain) was obtained from a study of blood T cell repertoires in COVID-19. Study summary: T cells, B-cell-depleted T cells, or PBMCs supplied cDNA or gDNA.

The CDR3 is made up of 15 amino acids. Germline CDR1 LGHNA, CDR2 YSLEER. Trimming took 5 bases from V and 0 from J; bases not matched to a gene: 7. Original analysis: Estimated nucleated cell counts came from reference gene primer amplification. Libraries were prepared by immunoSEQ multiplex PCR; TCRdb keeps only in-frame clonotypes and omits some of them. V and J calls and clone size come straight from that table; D and trimming were deduced from the DNA. The data contain approximately 62,000 clones, around 90% of them singletons. This clone was counted a single time. Sample: peripheral blood. The rearrangement joins TRBV4-3 to TRBJ2-7; 7 nucleotides agree with TRBD1. The receptor was isolated from a man aged 55 to 70 with acute or convalescent COVID-19. The CDR3: CASSVRQGYSYEQYF. The CDR3 region has the DNA TGCGCCAGCAGCGTCAGACAGGGATACTCCTACGAGCAGTACTTC.